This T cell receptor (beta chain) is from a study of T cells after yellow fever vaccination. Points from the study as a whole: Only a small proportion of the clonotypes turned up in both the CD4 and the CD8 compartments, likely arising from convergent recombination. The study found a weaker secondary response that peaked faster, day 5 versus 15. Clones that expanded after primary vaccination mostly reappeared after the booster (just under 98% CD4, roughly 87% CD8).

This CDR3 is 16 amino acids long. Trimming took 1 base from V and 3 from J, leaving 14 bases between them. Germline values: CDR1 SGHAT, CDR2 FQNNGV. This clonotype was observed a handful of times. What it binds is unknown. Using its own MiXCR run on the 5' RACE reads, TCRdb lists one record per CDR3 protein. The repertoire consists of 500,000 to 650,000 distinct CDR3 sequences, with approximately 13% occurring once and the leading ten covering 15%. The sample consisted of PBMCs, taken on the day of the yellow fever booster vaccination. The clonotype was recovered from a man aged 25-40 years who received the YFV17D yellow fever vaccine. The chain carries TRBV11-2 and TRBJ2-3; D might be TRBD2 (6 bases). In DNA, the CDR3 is TGTGCCAGCAGCTTAGGACTAGGAGATAGTACAGATACGCAGTATTTT. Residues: CASSLGLGDSTDTQYF.